This section outlines one T cell receptor beta chain sequence together with its context. Its specificity is not known. The data belong to a study of shared clonotypes between healthy human individuals. The CDR3 length is 15 residues. Germline CDR1 and CDR2: SGHVS and FQNEAQ. V lost 5 bases and J 8 bases, leaving 21 bases between the germline ends. Original data processing: ImmunoSEQ output lacked quality scores and full-length reads, limiting matched filtering. TCRdb's table, derived via immunoSEQ multiplex PCR, lists solely in-frame clones and lacks some. The V and J calls and clone size are taken from that table; D and trimming were inferred from the DNA. The table lists about 2.4 million clones, more than 85% of them singletons. Whole-study results and caveats: Naive subsets tended to show greater estimated richness than memory subsets. The authors expected sequencing depth to affect clonotype sharing among donors. Lower generation probabilities were found for non-shared clonotypes than for those shared by all four donors.

The source material was naive CD4+ T cells from PBMCs. Specified subset: CD45RA+ positively selected. The source is a man between 18 and 35 years old in good health. Some clones in this sample may be carry-over from other donors' samples. This chain links TRBV7-8 with TRBJ1-1; D uncertain. In DNA, the CDR3 is TGTGCCAGCAGCAACCGCGACACCGTACTAGTAGAAGCTTTCTTT. It encodes CASSNRDTVLVEAFF. The variable domain in full, with the rest retrieved from reference TRBV7-8 and TRBJ1-1, is GAGVSQSPRYKVAKRGQDVALRCDPISGHVSLFWYQQALGQGPEFLTYFQNEAQLDKSGLPSDRFFAERPEGSVSTLKIQRTQQEDSAVYLCASSNRDTVLVEAFFGQGTRLTVV.